Given below is one T cell receptor beta chain in context. No antigen is known for it. Three rounds of nested PCR, following a modified ARM-PCR protocol, produced the TCRbeta library. TCRdb used MiXCR to reprocess the multiplex PCR reads, holding one entry per CDR3 protein. The data show tens of thousands of distinct CDR3 sequences, around 82% seen once. The data originate from a study of tumor and adjacent non-tumor tissue in lung cancer. Study summary: Stage I to III disease affected 9 to 10 men and roughly five women aged about 31 to 80. Study outcomes and limitations: Tumor repertoires had a smaller top 100 clone share than normal lung.

This sample's RNA came from whole unsorted tissue. More than 3 cm separated this lung sample from the edge of the tumor. Between August and November 2014, newly diagnosed, chemotherapy-naive lung cancer patients underwent thoracic surgery in China. CDR1 is MNHNS, CDR2 SASEGT, per germline. The CDR3 loop spans 13 amino acids. V was clipped by 8 bases and J by 3 bases; unmatched bases: 6. The sequenced sample consisted of distant non-tumor lung tissue. The receptor was isolated from a man in his sixties with non-small cell lung cancer. The V call is TRBV6-1, the J call TRBJ2-7; TRBD2 matches 8 bases. CDR3 DNA: TGTGCCAGCTTCACTAGCGGAATCTACGAGCAGTACGTC. Translated, it gives CASFTSGIYEQYV.